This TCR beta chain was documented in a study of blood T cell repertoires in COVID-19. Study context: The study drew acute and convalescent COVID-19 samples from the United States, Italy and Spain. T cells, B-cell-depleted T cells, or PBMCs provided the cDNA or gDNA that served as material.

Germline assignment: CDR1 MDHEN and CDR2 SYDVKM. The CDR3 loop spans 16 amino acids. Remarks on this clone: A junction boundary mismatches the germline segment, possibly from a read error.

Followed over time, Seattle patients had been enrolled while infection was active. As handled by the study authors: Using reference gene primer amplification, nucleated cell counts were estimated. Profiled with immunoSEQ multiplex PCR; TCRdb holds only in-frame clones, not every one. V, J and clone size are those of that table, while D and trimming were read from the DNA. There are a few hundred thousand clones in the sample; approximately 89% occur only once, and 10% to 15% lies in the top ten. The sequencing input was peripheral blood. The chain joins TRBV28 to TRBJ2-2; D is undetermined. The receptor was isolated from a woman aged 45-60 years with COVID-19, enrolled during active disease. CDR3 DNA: TGTGCCACCAGTCGGGTGGAAGCAACGGGTTCCGGGGAGCTGTTTTTT. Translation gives CATSRVEATGSGELFF.